This TCR beta chain was obtained from a study of cytomegalovirus exposure and HLA in healthy donors. Across the whole study: Out of about 170 million T cells, an earlier analysis found around 110 million unique TCR beta sequences in total.

The PCR used 60 Vbeta and 13 Jbeta primers. The assay was immunoSEQ multiplex PCR, and TCRdb's table has in-frame clones only and misses some. This sample has fewer than 200,000 clones, with approximately 80% found just once. Germline V gene sequence: CDR1 SGHTA, CDR2 FQGNSA. This CDR3 contains 14 residues. J was trimmed by 3 bases and V by 4 bases; bases with no gene match: 4. The chain links TRBV7-2 to TRBJ2-7; TRBD1 matches at 9 bases. The source is a woman younger than 35 in good health and CMV-seronegative. The sample was PBMCs. The CDR3 DNA reads TGTGCCAGCAGCTGGAAGACAGGGGGCTACGAGCAGTACTTC. Amino acid sequence: CASSWKTGGYEQYF.